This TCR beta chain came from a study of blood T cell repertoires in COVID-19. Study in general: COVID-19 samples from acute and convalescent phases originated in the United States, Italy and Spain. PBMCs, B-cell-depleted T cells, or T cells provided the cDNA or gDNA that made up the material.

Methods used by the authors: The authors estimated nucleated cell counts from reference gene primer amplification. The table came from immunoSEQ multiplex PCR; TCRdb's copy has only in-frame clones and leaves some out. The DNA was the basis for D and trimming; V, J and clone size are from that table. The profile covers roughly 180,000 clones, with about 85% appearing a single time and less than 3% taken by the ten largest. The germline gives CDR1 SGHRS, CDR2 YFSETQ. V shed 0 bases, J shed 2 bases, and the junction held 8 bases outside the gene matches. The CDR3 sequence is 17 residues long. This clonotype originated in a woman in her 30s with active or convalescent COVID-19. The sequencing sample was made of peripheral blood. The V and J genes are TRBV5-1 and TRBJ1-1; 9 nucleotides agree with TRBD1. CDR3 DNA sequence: TGCGCCAGCAGCTTGGCCTGGTTGGGACAGGGAAACACTGAAGCTTTCTTT. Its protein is CASSLAWLGQGNTEAFF.